A single sample is the source of the 5 T cell receptor beta chains below, sequenced in a study of cytomegalovirus exposure and HLA in healthy donors. The primer mix had 60 Vbeta and 13 Jbeta primers. Sequencing used immunoSEQ multiplex PCR; TCRdb keeps in-frame clones, though not all of them. In total, the table holds 20,000 to 25,000 clones. Sequencing input: PBMCs. These receptor sequences come from a male donor in good health and CMV-seropositive.

The rearrangement joins TRBV7-6 to TRBJ2-7, with a weak D call TRBD1 (6 bases). The CDR3 length is 15 residues. V was pared by 2 bases and J by 3 bases, with 14 bases between. Germline CDR1 SGHVS, CDR2 FNYEAQ. The CDR3 reads CASSLKSGVNYEQYF. The CDR3 nucleotides read TGTGCCAGCAGCTTAAAATCAGGGGTCAACTACGAGCAGTACTTC.

The chain links TRBV19 to TRBJ1-5, with unresolved D. The length of the CDR3 is 14 residues. V was trimmed by 7 bases and J by 9 bases, leaving 19 bases between them. Germline V gene lookup returns CDR1 LNHDA and CDR2 SQIVND (reference sequence). The CDR3 DNA sequence: TGTGCCAGTAAATTCAACGGAGGGTCGGGGCCCCAGCATTTT. This translates into CASKFNGGSGPQHF.

DNA for the CDR3: TGTGCCAGCAGCTTTTGGGGAGAGAGCTACGAGCAGTACTTC. Protein product: CASSFWGESYEQYF. The rearrangement uses TRBV11-2 and TRBJ2-7; the D gene is possibly TRBD2 (5 bases). Germline-derived CDR1 and CDR2 are SGHAT and FQNNGV. Trimming took off 3 bases at V and 3 bases at J, with 12 bases between the two ends. The CDR3 is made up of 14 amino acids. Based on the CDR3 plus reference TRBV11-2 and TRBJ2-7, the full variable domain is EAGVAQSPRYKIIEKRQSVAFWCNPISGHATLYWYQQILGQGPKLLIQFQNNGVVDDSQLPKDRFSAERLKGVDSTLKIQPAKLEDSAVYLCASSFWGESYEQYFGPGTRLTVT.

The rearrangement joins TRBV6-6 to TRBJ2-1, with a tentative D call TRBD2 (6 bases). The CDR3 has 16 amino acids. V lost 6 bases and J 14 bases, leaving 29 bases between the germline ends. The germline gives CDR1 MNHNY, CDR2 SVGAGI (reference sequence). The CDR3 bases are TGTGCCAGCAGATCTCTCTGGGACTCCCGGGGATGGGGGGAGTTCTTC. Protein product: CASRSLWDSRGWGEFF.

The chain combines TRBV5-6 with TRBJ2-2; 9 bases align to TRBD1. V was pared by 4 bases and J by 2 bases, with 6 bases of the junction left unmatched. The CDR3 extends over 16 amino acids. Germline assignment: CDR1 SGHDT and CDR2 YYEEEE. The CDR3 sequence: CASSGMGQGNTGELFF. The DNA for the CDR3 is TGTGCCAGCAGCGGGATGGGACAGGGAAACACCGGGGAGCTGTTTTTT.